The 27 T cell receptor beta chains in this list originate from one sample, sequenced in a study of blood T cells in healthy people across ages. Primers used in a second PCR of roughly 7 to 12 cycles were a sample-barcoded 5' primer and a J-beta primer mix. Using its own MiXCR run on the 5' RACE reads, TCRdb lists one record per CDR3 protein. The sample holds under 1,000,000 distinct CDR3 sequences, 30% to 45% seen once. Sequenced input: blood. These receptors all come from a man younger than 35 in good health.

This chain uses TRBV27 with TRBJ1-6; a possible D gene is TRBD1 (5 bases). CDR3 length: 15 residues. Trimming took off 5 bases at V and 10 bases at J, with 18 bases between the two ends. Germline loops: CDR1 MNHEY, CDR2 SMNVEV (reference sequence). The CDR3: CASSLIPGARSPLHF. The CDR3 nucleotides are TGTGCCAGCAGTCTCATCCCTGGGGCGAGGTCACCCCTCCACTTT.

This clonotype has at least ten counts. The chain is built from TRBV24-1 and TRBJ2-3, with D maybe TRBD2 (6 bases). The CDR3 is 15 residues long. Germline lookup yields CDR1 KGHDR and CDR2 SFDVKD. The ends were cut back, 4 bases at V and 2 bases at J, with 12 bases in the middle. The DNA for the CDR3 is TGTGCCACCAGTGACTACCGGACTACCACAGATACGCAGTATTTT. Its translation: CATSDYRTTTDTQYF.

A few counts support this clonotype. This chain uses TRBV7-2 with TRBJ1-1; D possibly corresponds to TRBD1 (5 bases). Germline CDR1 reads SGHTA; CDR2 reads FQGNSA. The CDR3 covers 20 residues. V was pared by 0 bases and J by 4 bases, with 27 bases between. The CDR3 reads CASSLAIRGYLAREGTEAFF. For the CDR3, the DNA is TGTGCCAGCAGCTTAGCGATAAGGGGATATCTTGCCAGGGAGGGCACTGAAGCTTTCTTT.

This chain uses TRBV18 with TRBJ2-3; D assignment may be TRBD1 or TRBD2 (5 bases each). CDR3 length: 16 residues. V lost 0 bases and J lost 1, with 11 bases in between. CDR1 is KGHSH and CDR2 is LQKENI in the germline V gene. CDR3 amino acids: CASSPPSRDRTDTQYF. The CDR3 region has the DNA TGTGCCAGCTCACCACCGTCCCGGGACCGCACAGATACGCAGTATTTT.

The CDR3 sequence: CASSIRQGQETQYF. The CDR3, as DNA: TGTGCCAGTAGTATTAGACAGGGCCAAGAGACCCAGTACTTC. V is TRBV19 and J is TRBJ2-5; TRBD1 matches at 7 bases. J gave up 1 base and V 3 bases, and 2 bases lay outside the gene matches. The V gene's germline CDR1 is LNHDA and CDR2 SQIVND (reference sequence). The CDR3 spans 14 residues.

The rearrangement uses TRBV4-3 and TRBJ1-2, with D uncertain. This CDR3 region has 16 residues. The V end lost 2 bases, the J end lost 4 bases, and 17 bases lay between the germline ends. Germline V gene sequence: CDR1 LGHNA, CDR2 YSLEER. CDR3 loop: CASSQSPTHSSYGYTF. The CDR3 DNA sequence: TGCGCCAGCAGCCAAAGTCCCACGCACAGCAGCTATGGCTACACCTTC.

The rearrangement links TRBV7-9 to TRBJ2-3; tentative D call: TRBD2 (7 bases). The length of the CDR3 is 20 residues. Germline V gives CDR1 SEHNR, CDR2 FQNEAQ (reference sequence). V gave up 5 bases and J gave up 0 bases, with 27 bases separating them. The CDR3 loop reads CASSPKPGGGLSTSTDTQYF. CDR3 DNA: TGTGCCAGCAGCCCAAAGCCCGGCGGGGGCCTAAGTACTAGCACAGATACGCAGTATTTT.

There are a few counts of this clonotype. The chain uses TRBV6-5 and TRBJ1-4; D may be TRBD1 (6 bases). V was trimmed by 4 bases and J by 7 bases, leaving 19 bases between them. The CDR3 extends over 16 amino acids. Germline V gene data show CDR1 as MNHEY and CDR2 as SVGAGI. The CDR3 DNA is TGTGCCAGCAGTTCGAACCCCACAGGGATGGGTGAAAAACTGTTTTTT. Translation gives CASSSNPTGMGEKLFF.

In its sample, this clonotype was seen many times. The rearrangement links TRBV12-3 or TRBV12-4 to TRBJ2-6, with D possibly matching TRBD1 (6 bases). Deletions cut 8 bases from V and 4 bases from J, with 21 bases between. This CDR3 comprises 17 residues. The CDR3 is CASSTGTHSPGANVLTF. CDR3 coding DNA: TGTGCCAGCTCGACCGGGACACATTCTCCCGGGGCCAACGTCCTGACTTTC.

A single count supports this clonotype. A much bigger clone sits one base away, suggesting this may be a read error. CDR3: CASSQILAERFF. The DNA for the CDR3 is TGTGCCAGCAGCCAGATTCTCGCCGAGCGGTTCTTC. The V and J genes are TRBV3-1 and TRBJ2-1; D unresolved. Per the germline V gene, CDR1 is LGHDT and CDR2 is YNNKEL (reference sequence). The CDR3 sequence is 12 residues long.

This clonotype showed up many times. V is TRBV2 and J is TRBJ2-3; D uncertain. V was shortened by 3 bases and J by 2 bases, with 6 bases between the two germline ends. Germline V gene data show CDR1 as SNHLY and CDR2 as FYNNEI. This CDR3 region has 13 residues. CDR3 coding DNA: TGTGCCAGCAGTGACGGCACCACAGATACGCAGTATTTT. It codes for CASSDGTTDTQYF.

This clonotype turned up a few times. The chain joins TRBV4-3 to TRBJ1-1; D gene ambiguous. Trimming removed 0 bases at V and 0 bases at J, with 8 bases between. CDR3 length equals 15 residues. Germline V lookup: CDR1 LGHNA, CDR2 YSLEER. DNA for the CDR3: TGCGCCAGCAGCCAAGACGCAGGAGTGAACACTGAAGCTTTCTTT. Protein: CASSQDAGVNTEAFF.

This chain connects TRBV7-2 to TRBJ2-1; no definite D call. Deletions cut 8 bases from V and 0 bases from J, with 11 bases between. The CDR3 consists of 14 residues. Germline loops: CDR1 SGHTA, CDR2 FQGNSA. The CDR3 spells CASEPTFSYNEQFF. As DNA, the CDR3 is TGTGCCAGCGAACCCACATTCTCCTACAATGAGCAGTTCTTC.

This clonotype came up a few times. The gene calls are TRBV7-2 and TRBJ1-1; no clear D. V shed 1 base and J shed 6 bases, with 9 bases lying between them. This CDR3 is built from 13 residues. Per germline, CDR1 SGHTA and CDR2 FQGNSA. CDR3: CASSLDRDSEAFF. Here the CDR3 DNA reads TGTGCCAGCAGCTTAGATAGAGACTCTGAAGCTTTCTTT.

This clonotype was seen only once. This may come from a read error, since a much larger clone is one base off. The rearrangement links TRBV20-1 to TRBJ1-2, with D possibly being TRBD1 (5 bases). Germline CDR1 DFQATT, CDR2 SNEGSKA (reference sequence). The V gene lost 5 bases and the J gene lost 6 bases, with 19 bases spanning the gap. The CDR3 extends over 14 amino acids. The chain's CDR3 is CSALDQGLKDGYTF. The CDR3 nucleotides read TGCAGTGCTCTCGACCAGGGACTCAAGGATGGCTACACCTTC.

The chain is built from TRBV7-9 and TRBJ2-4; 10 bases agree with TRBD2. V lost 3 bases, J lost 8 bases, and 7 bases stayed unmatched. Germline-derived CDR1 and CDR2 are SEHNR and FQNEAQ (reference sequence). The length of the CDR3 is 15 residues. DNA of the CDR3: TGTGCCAGCAGCTTTCAGCGGGGGGGCGCTGACATTCAGTACTTC. Amino acids: CASSFQRGGADIQYF.

The table lists this clonotype with a few counts. The V and J genes are TRBV6-1 and TRBJ1-1; unclear D gene. V lost 0 bases and J lost 6, with 8 bases in between. CDR1 and CDR2 from the germline V gene are MNHNS and SASEGT. CDR3 size: 13 residues. The chain's CDR3 is CASSEADWAEAFF. The CDR3 DNA is TGTGCCAGCAGTGAAGCTGATTGGGCTGAAGCTTTCTTT.

This clonotype was observed at least ten times. CDR3: CASSDGRGHNEQFF. The CDR3 nucleotides are TGTGCCAGCAGTGACGGGCGGGGGCACAATGAGCAGTTCTTC. The V call is TRBV6-5, the J call TRBJ2-1, with D perhaps matching TRBD2 (7 bases). V lost 5 bases and J lost 5, with 13 bases in between. The CDR3 is made up of 14 amino acids. CDR1 and CDR2 from the germline V gene are MNHEY and SVGAGI.

Regarding this clonotype: Given a much more abundant clone one base away, this may be a read error. This chain links TRBV4-3 with TRBJ2-1; either TRBD1 or TRBD2 may supply D (6 bases each). Germline-derived CDR1 and CDR2 are LGHNA and YSLEER. The CDR3 consists of 15 residues. CDR3 amino acids: CASRRSGGVGSERFF. CDR3 nucleotides: TGCGCCAGCAGACGATCCGGGGGCGTTGGGAGTGAGCGGTTCTTC.

This sequence joins TRBV12-3 or TRBV12-4 and TRBJ2-1; possible D gene TRBD2, 7 bases. V lost 5 bases to trimming and J lost 4 bases, with 15 bases between them. This CDR3 spans 15 amino acids. In DNA form, the CDR3 reads TGTGCCAGCAGTCACCTGGGAGGGGGTTACAATGAGCAGTTCTTC. It yields the protein CASSHLGGGYNEQFF.

V and J are TRBV3-1 and TRBJ1-6; D perhaps matches TRBD1 (6 bases). The CDR3 consists of 15 residues. V shed 5 bases and J shed 8 bases, with 16 bases lying between them. Germline V gene sequence: CDR1 LGHDT, CDR2 YNNKEL (reference sequence). The CDR3 DNA is TGTGCCAGCAGCACCCGGACAGAAACGGATTCACCCCTCCACTTT. Its translation is CASSTRTETDSPLHF. Looking up the rest from reference TRBV3-1 and TRBJ1-6 gives the full variable domain: DTAVSQTPKYLVTQMGNDKSIKCEQNLGHDTMYWYKQDSKKFLKIMFSYNNKELIINETVPNRFSPKSPDKAHLNLHINSLELGDSAVYFCASSTRTETDSPLHFGNGTRLTVT.

Worth noting for this clonotype: The junction does not match germline at one end; this may be a read error. V is TRBV7-2 and J is TRBJ1-6; D unresolved. Looked up from germline, CDR1 is SGHTA and CDR2 is FQGNSA. The length of the CDR3 is 15 residues. The CDR3 reads CASSFKNYYNSPPHF. The CDR3 bases are TGTGCCAGCAGCTTCAAGAATTACTATAATTCACCCCCCCACTTT.

This clonotype was counted ten times or more. The CDR3 DNA follows: TGCGCCAGCAGCCTCGGGAGGGGGCTTACAGATACGCAGTATTTT. As protein: CASSLGRGLTDTQYF. The rearrangement links TRBV5-1 to TRBJ2-3; possible D gene TRBD2, 8 bases. Germline-derived CDR1 and CDR2 are SGHRS and YFSETQ. The CDR3 length is 15 residues. V gave up 4 bases and J gave up 3 bases, with 15 bases separating them.

This clonotype was seen ten or more times. The V gene is TRBV20-1, the J gene TRBJ1-5, with a tentative D call TRBD1 (6 bases). V lost 3 bases to trimming and J lost 7 bases, with 16 bases between them. Germline V gene data show CDR1 as DFQATT and CDR2 as SNEGSKA (reference sequence). The CDR3 runs to 14 residues. The CDR3 coding sequence is TGCAGTGCTAGTTTTACGGGGGCAGGACAGCCCCAGCATTTT. Amino acid sequence: CSASFTGAGQPQHF.

As to this clonotype: One end of the junction fails to match germline, which may point to a read error. This rearrangement joins TRBV12-3 or TRBV12-4 to TRBJ1-5; 7 bases are shared with TRBD1. There are 15 residues in the CDR3. The CDR3 loop is CAGRGGAKRNQPQHF. The DNA for the CDR3 is TGTGCCGGCAGGGGGGGGGCGAAACGCAATCAGCCCCAGCATTTT.

The genes are TRBV4-2 and TRBJ2-3; no clear D gene. The CDR3 has 15 residues. The V end lost 0 bases, the J end lost 0 bases, and 7 bases lay between the germline ends. In germline, CDR1 is LGHNA, CDR2 YNFKEQ. CDR3 nucleotide sequence: TGTGCCAGCAGCCAAGATTCAGGTAGCACAGATACGCAGTATTTT. It codes for CASSQDSGSTDTQYF.

This clonotype showed up just a few times. V usage is TRBV7-2 and J usage is TRBJ2-7, with a possible D match to TRBD1 (5 bases). V was cut by 4 bases and J by 4 bases, with 11 bases left in between. This CDR3 has 13 amino acids. Germline-derived CDR1 and CDR2 are SGHTA and FQGNSA. The CDR3 loop is CASSSRDKYEQYF. The CDR3 DNA sequence: TGTGCCAGCAGCTCCAGGGATAAGTACGAGCAGTACTTC.